These 5 T cell receptor beta chains share one sample of origin, sequenced in a study of T-cell reconstitution after alpha-beta-depleted transplantation in children (dated by TCRdb to the mid-2010s). Receptors were amplified or captured by PCR. Sequenced using an Illumina HiSeq 2500. TCR libraries were prepared with molecular barcoding, using unique molecular identifiers to normalize TCRbeta repertoire quantification. TCRdb handled the public reads itself, with Q25 trimming in fastp and clone calling in MiXCR, and kept productive beta chains. Identical CDR3 protein sequences are pooled into one entry, listed with their most common genes and DNA. The sample data list around 410,000 distinct CDR3 sequences, and about a tenth of these were observed just once. 4.5% to 7% of the sample is held by the ten biggest clonotypes. The sample in question was PBMCs from the stem cell graft donor, obtained from the stem cell graft. The origin of the receptors is a human donor who donated a stem cell graft to a child with acute myeloid leukemia.

This clonotype turned up a few times. V is TRBV18 and J is TRBJ2-7; TRBD1 aligns across 7 bases. Germline-derived CDR1 and CDR2 are KGHSH and LQKENI. V dropped 3 bases and J dropped 5; count of bases not matched to a gene: 4. CDR3 size: 13 residues. CDR3 DNA sequence: TGTGCCAGCTCACCTGACAGGGTTAACGAGCAGTACTTC. This encodes CASSPDRVNEQYF.

J is TRBJ1-1 and V is TRBV5-1; 12 bases map to TRBD1. V shed 4 bases and J 0 bases; nucleotides not matched to a gene: 1. CDR1 and CDR2 from the germline V gene are SGHRS and YFSETQ. CDR3 size: 15 residues. This chain's CDR3 is CASSGTGGMNTEAFF. The CDR3 nucleotides are TGCGCCAGCAGCGGGACAGGGGGCATGAACACTGAAGCTTTCTTT. Based on the CDR3 plus reference TRBV5-1 and TRBJ1-1, the full variable domain is KAGVTQTPRYLIKTRGQQVTLSCSPISGHRSVSWYQQTPGQGLQFLFEYFSETQRNKGNFPGRFSGRQFSNSRSEMNVSTLELGDSALYLCASSGTGGMNTEAFFGQGTRLTVV.

This clonotype came up a few times. V and J are TRBV2 and TRBJ2-2; 8 positions agree with TRBD2. Looked up from germline, CDR1 is SNHLY and CDR2 is FYNNEI. The CDR3 has 15 residues. V was clipped by 2 bases and J by 9 bases; unmatched bases: 8. CDR3: CASSEFSGEQWELFF. The CDR3 DNA sequence: TGTGCCAGCAGTGAATTTAGCGGGGAACAATGGGAGCTGTTTTTT.

The rearrangement joins TRBV12-3 or TRBV12-4 to TRBJ2-6; TRBD1 might be the D (6 bases). The V and J ends lost 6 bases and 3 bases respectively, with 9 bases between them. This CDR3 has 14 amino acids. CDR3 sequence reads: CASSTGNGANVLTF. The CDR3 coding sequence is TGTGCCAGCAGCACAGGGAATGGGGCCAACGTCCTGACTTTC.

V is TRBV6-2 or TRBV6-3 and J is TRBJ2-4, with a possible D match to TRBD1 (6 bases). Trimming cost V 5 bases and J 2 bases, with 13 bases left between them. CDR1 is MNHEY, CDR2 SVGEGT, per germline. The CDR3 is 15 residues long. The CDR3 DNA is TGTGCCAGCAGTCCATCCGGGACAACCAAAAACATTCAGTACTTC. It is translated as CASSPSGTTKNIQYF.